Listed here are 6 T cell receptor beta chains from one sample, sequenced in a study of cytomegalovirus exposure and HLA in healthy donors. Vbeta (60) and Jbeta (13) primers were used in the PCR. Measured with immunoSEQ multiplex PCR; TCRdb has only the in-frame clones, and not every one. The repertoire holds about 100,000 clones, with 60% to 80% as singletons. Sequenced material: PBMCs. These receptors were obtained from a man aged 60 to 75 in good health and CMV-seropositive.

The chain's CDR3 is CASSQDFGTVRNIQYF. In DNA, the CDR3 is TGTGCCAGCAGCCAAGACTTCGGGACAGTCCGAAACATTCAGTACTTC. The chain couples TRBV14 to TRBJ2-4; 7 nucleotides align to TRBD1. This CDR3 has 16 amino acids. CDR1 and CDR2 from the germline V gene are SGHDN and FVKESK. With 0 bases clipped from V and 6 bases from J, the junction kept 8 bases outside the gene matches.

Details on this clone: Germline and junction disagree at one end, which may indicate a read error. The genes are TRBV4-2 and TRBJ1-5, with a weak D call TRBD1 (6 bases). Germline V gene lookup returns CDR1 LGHNA and CDR2 YNFKEQ. The CDR3 has 19 amino acids. CDR3 DNA: TGTGCCAGCAGCCAAGAAAGGGGGTCAGGCAGCGTGATGAATCGGCCCCAGCATTTT. It is translated as CASSQERGSGSVMNRPQHF.

This clone was counted between two and nine times. V gene TRBV28 combines with J gene TRBJ2-5, with TRBD1 matching 8 bases. In germline, CDR1 is MDHEN, CDR2 SYDVKM. The junction had 8 bases not matched to a gene; V was cut back by 10 bases and J by 1 base. CDR3 length equals 14 residues. The CDR3 DNA sequence: TGTGCCACCAACTATGGGACAGGCCAAGAGACCCAGTACTTC. It encodes CATNYGTGQETQYF.

Notes on this clone: The junction departs from germline at one end; a sequencing error may be responsible. The chain has TRBV25-1 and TRBJ1-4; D not resolved. The CDR3 sequence is 17 residues long. Germline V gives CDR1 MGHDK, CDR2 SYGVNS. CDR3 residues: CASSEPGGLIINENLFF. For the CDR3, the DNA is TGTGCCAGCAGTGAACCAGGAGGCTTGATCATAAATGAAAACCTGTTTTTT.

V usage is TRBV13 and J usage is TRBJ2-2, with D tentatively TRBD1 (5 bases). Germline V gene data show CDR1 as PRHDT and CDR2 as FYEKMQ (reference sequence). Trimming removed 5 bases from V and 0 bases from J, with 7 bases in between. CDR3 length equals 14 residues. The CDR3 spells CASSVQANTGELFF. CDR3 bases: TGTGCCAGCAGCGTACAGGCGAACACCGGGGAGCTGTTTTTT.

The CDR3 DNA sequence: TGTGCCAGCAGCCCTAGCGGGGATACTCCTTACGAGCAGTACTTC. Translating gives CASSPSGDTPYEQYF. This sequence joins TRBV6-1 and TRBJ2-7; 9 bases map to TRBD2. Germline-derived CDR1 and CDR2 are MNHNS and SASEGT. With V trimmed by 6 bases and J by 4 bases, 10 bases remained unmatched. The CDR3 extends over 15 amino acids.